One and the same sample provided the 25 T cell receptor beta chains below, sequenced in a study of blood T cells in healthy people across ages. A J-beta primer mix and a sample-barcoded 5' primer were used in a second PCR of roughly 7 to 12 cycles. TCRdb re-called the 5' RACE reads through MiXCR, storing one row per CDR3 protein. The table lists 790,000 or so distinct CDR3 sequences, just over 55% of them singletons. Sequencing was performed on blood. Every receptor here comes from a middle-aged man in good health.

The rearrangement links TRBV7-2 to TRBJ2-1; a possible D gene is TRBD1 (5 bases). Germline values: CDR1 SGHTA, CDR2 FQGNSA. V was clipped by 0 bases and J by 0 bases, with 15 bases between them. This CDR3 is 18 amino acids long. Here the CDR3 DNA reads TGTGCCAGCAGCTTAGCGGGGCATAGATATAGCTCCTACAATGAGCAGTTCTTC. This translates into CASSLAGHRYSSYNEQFF.

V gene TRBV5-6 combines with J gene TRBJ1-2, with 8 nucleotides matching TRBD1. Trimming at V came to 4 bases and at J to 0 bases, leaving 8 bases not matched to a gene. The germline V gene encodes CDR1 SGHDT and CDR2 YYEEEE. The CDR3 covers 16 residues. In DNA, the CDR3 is TGTGCCAGCAGCCCGGCCGGGACAGGATCTAACTATGGCTACACCTTC. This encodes CASSPAGTGSNYGYTF.

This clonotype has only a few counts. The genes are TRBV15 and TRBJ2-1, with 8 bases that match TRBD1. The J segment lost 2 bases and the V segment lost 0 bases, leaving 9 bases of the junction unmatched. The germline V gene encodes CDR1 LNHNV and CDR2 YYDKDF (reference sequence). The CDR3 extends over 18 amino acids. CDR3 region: CATSRDHTGGAPYNEQFF. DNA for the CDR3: TGTGCCACCAGCAGAGATCATACAGGGGGTGCTCCCTACAATGAGCAGTTCTTC.

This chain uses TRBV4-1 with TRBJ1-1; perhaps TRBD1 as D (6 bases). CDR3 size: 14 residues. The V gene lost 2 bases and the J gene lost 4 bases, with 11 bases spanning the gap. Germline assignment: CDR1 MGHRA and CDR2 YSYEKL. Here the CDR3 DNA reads TGCGCCAGCAGCCAATACGGGGGGCCCACTGAAGCTTTCTTT. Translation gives CASSQYGGPTEAFF.

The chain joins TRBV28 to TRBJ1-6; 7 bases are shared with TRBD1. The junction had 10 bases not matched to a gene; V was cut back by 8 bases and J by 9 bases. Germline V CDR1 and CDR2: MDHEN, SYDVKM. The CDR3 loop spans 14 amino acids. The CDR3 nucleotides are TGTGCCAGCCGGGGGGACAGTCAATTTTCACCCCTCCACTTT. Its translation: CASRGDSQFSPLHF. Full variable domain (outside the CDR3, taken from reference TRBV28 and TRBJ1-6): DVKVTQSSRYLVKRTGEKVFLECVQDMDHENMFWYRQDPGLGLRLIYFSYDVKMKEKGDIPEGYSVSREKKERFSLILESASTNQTSMYLCASRGDSQFSPLHFGNGTRLTVT.

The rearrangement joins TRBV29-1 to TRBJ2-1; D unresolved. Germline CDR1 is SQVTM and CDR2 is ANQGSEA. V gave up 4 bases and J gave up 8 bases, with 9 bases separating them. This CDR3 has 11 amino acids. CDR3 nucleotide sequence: TGCAGCGTTGGTCTTGGCCATGAGCAGTTCTTC. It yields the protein CSVGLGHEQFF.

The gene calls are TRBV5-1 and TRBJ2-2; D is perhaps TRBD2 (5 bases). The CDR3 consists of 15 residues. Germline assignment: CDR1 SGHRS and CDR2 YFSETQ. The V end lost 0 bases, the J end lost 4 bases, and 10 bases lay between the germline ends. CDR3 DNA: TGCGCCAGCAGCTTGGAACGGGGAGCCACCGGGGAGCTGTTTTTT. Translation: CASSLERGATGELFF.

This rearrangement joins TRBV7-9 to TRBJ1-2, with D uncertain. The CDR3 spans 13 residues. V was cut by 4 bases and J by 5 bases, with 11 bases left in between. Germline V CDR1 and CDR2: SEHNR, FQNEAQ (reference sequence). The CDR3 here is CASSSDGGYGYTF. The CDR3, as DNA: TGTGCCAGCAGCTCCGACGGAGGATATGGCTACACCTTC.

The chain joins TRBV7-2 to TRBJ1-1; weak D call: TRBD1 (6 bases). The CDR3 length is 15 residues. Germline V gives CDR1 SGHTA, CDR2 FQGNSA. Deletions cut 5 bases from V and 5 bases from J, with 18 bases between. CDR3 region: CASSPPPGEMTEAFF. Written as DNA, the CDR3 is TGTGCCAGCAGCCCCCCGCCAGGGGAGATGACTGAAGCTTTCTTT.

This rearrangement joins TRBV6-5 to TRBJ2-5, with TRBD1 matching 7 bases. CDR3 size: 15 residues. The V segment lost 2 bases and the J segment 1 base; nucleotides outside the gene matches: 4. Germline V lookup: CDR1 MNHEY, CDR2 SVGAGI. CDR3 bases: TGTGCCAGCAGTTACGGGGGACAGTTCCAAGAGACCCAGTACTTC. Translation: CASSYGGQFQETQYF.

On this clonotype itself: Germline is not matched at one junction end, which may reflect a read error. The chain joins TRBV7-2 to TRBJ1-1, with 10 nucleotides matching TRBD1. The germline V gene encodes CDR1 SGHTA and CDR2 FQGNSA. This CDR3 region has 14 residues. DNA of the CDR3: TGTGCCAGCAGCTTAGGGGGACAGGGGACTGAAGCTTTGTTT. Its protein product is CASSLGGQGTEALF.

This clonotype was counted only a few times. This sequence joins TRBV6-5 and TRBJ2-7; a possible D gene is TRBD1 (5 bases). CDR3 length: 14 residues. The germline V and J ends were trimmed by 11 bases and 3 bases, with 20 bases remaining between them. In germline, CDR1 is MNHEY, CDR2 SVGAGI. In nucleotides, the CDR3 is TGTGCCGGCCCAGGCCCAGGGATGGTCTACGAGCAGTACTTC. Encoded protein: CAGPGPGMVYEQYF.

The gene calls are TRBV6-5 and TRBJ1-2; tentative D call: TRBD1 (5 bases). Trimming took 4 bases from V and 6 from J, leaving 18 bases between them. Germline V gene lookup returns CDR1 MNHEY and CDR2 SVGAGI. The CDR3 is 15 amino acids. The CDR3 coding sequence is TGTGCCAGCAGTTTACAGGCTCTGGGGAATAATGGCTACACCTTC. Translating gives CASSLQALGNNGYTF.

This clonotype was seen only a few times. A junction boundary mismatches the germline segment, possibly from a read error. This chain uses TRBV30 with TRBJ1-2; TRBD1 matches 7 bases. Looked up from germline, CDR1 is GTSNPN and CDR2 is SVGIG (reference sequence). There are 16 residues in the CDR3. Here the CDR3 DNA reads TGTGCCTGTTCCTCTGGACGGGGCAGGGGGACCTATGGTTACACCTTC. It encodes CACSSGRGRGTYGYTF.

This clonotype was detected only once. Written as DNA, the CDR3 is TGTGCCAGCAGCTATACCGGGACAGGGGCCCAAGAGACCCAGTACTTC. Translated: CASSYTGTGAQETQYF. This rearrangement joins TRBV28 to TRBJ2-5, with 10 bases aligning to TRBD1. Germline assignment: CDR1 MDHEN and CDR2 SYDVKM. V trimming: 6 bases; J trimming: 1 base; junction bases outside the gene matches: 8. This CDR3 has 16 residues.

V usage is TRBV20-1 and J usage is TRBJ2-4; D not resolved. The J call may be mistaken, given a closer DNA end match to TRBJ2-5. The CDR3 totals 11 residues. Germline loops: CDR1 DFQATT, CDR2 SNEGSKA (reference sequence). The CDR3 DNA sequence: TGCAGTCCGGGCGGCCAAGAGACCCAGTACTTC. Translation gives CSPGGQETQYF.

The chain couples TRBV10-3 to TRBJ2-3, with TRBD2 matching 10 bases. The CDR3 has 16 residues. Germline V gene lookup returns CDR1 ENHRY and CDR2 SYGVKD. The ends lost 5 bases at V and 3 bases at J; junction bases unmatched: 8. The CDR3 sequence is CAISLAGASGTDTQYF. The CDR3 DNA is TGTGCCATCAGTCTAGCGGGGGCTTCCGGAACAGATACGCAGTATTTT.

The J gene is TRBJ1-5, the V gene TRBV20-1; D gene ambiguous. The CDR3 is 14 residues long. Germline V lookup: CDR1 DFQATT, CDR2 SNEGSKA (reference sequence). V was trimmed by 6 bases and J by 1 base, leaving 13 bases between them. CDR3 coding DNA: TGCAGTGCGGACGGGAGGGCGAGCAATCAGCCCCAGCATTTT. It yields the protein CSADGRASNQPQHF.

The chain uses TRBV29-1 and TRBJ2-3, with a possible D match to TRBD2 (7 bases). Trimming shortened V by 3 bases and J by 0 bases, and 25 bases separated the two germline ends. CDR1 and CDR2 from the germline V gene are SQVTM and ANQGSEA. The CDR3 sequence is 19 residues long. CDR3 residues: CSVDLGFGGGFSSTDTQYF. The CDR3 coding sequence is TGCAGCGTTGATTTGGGTTTTGGCGGGGGCTTTTCTAGCACAGATACGCAGTATTTT.

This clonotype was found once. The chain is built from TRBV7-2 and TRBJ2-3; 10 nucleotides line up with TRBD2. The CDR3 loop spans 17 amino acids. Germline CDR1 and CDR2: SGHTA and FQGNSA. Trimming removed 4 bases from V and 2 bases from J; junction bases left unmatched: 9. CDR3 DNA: TGTGCCAGCAGCTGGGTCCCTAGCGGGAGATTCACAGATACGCAGTATTTT. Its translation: CASSWVPSGRFTDTQYF.

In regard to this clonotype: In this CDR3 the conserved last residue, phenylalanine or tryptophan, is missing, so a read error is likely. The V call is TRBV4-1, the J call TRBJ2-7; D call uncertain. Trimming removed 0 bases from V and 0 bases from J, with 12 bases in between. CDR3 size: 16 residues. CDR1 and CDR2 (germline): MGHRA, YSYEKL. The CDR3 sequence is CASSQENTLSSYEQYS. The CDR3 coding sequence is TGCGCCAGCAGCCAAGAAAACACCCTAAGCTCCTACGAGCAGTACTCC.

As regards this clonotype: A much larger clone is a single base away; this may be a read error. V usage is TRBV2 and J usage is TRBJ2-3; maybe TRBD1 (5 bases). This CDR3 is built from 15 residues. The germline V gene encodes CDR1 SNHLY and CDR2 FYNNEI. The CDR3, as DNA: TGTGCCAGCAGTGAAGCGCTTCAGGGCACAGAGACGCAGTATTTT. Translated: CASSEALQGTETQYF.

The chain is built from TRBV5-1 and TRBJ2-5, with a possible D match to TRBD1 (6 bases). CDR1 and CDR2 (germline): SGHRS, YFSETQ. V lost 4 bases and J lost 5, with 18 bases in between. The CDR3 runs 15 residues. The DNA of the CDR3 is TGCGCCAGCAGCATTTCGGGACAATCAGGGGAGACCCAGTACTTC. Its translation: CASSISGQSGETQYF.

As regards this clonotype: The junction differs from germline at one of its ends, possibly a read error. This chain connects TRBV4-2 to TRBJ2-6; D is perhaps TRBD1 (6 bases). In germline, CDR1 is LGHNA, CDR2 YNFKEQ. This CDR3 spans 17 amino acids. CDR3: CASRQDGGSSGANVLTF. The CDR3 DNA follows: TGTGCCAGCAGACAAGATGGGGGCAGCTCTGGGGCCAACGTCCTGACTTTC.

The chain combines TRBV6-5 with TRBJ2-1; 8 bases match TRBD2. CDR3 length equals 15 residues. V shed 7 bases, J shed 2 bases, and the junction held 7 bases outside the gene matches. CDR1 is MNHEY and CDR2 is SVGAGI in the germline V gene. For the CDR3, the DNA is TGTGCCAGCAACATGGGGCGGGGGGCCTACAATGAGCAGTTCTTC. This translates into CASNMGRGAYNEQFF.